Presented here are 4 T cell receptor beta chains from one specimen sequenced in a study of T cell changes during pregnancy in multiple sclerosis. The method was immunoSEQ multiplex PCR; TCRdb's version includes in-frame clones alone and lacks a portion of them. This sample yields some 41,000 clones, of which 89% are seen a single time; roughly 0.53% belongs to the top ten. This material consisted of CD4+ T cells from peripheral blood mononuclear cells, taken in the first trimester of pregnancy. The receptors stem from a female donor with multiple sclerosis, enrolled in a pregnancy study.

The count of this clone is one. In nucleotides, the CDR3 is TGTGCCAGCAGCTTCCAGGGAAGCGAAAATCAGCCCCAGCATTTT. As protein: CASSFQGSENQPQHF. The V and J genes are TRBV7-2 and TRBJ1-5; TRBD1 might be the D (5 bases). The V gene's germline CDR1 is SGHTA and CDR2 FQGNSA. Trimming pared 3 bases from V and 4 bases from J, leaving 13 bases between. The CDR3 covers 15 residues.

This chain joins TRBV20-1 and TRBJ1-1, with D perhaps matching TRBD1 (6 bases). V was trimmed by 6 bases and J by 5 bases, leaving 10 bases between them. The CDR3 totals 11 residues. The germline V gene encodes CDR1 DFQATT and CDR2 SNEGSKA (reference sequence). CDR3 DNA: TGCAGTGCCAAAGGGGGAACTGAAGCTTTCTTT. This gives the protein CSAKGGTEAFF.

The chain uses TRBV5-1 and TRBJ2-7; D possibly corresponds to TRBD2 (5 bases). The CDR3 has 16 amino acids. Germline V gene sequence: CDR1 SGHRS, CDR2 YFSETQ. The V and J ends lost 4 bases and 3 bases respectively, with 20 bases between them. The CDR3 DNA is TGCGCCAGCAGCGCGGGCGGCGGACCTAGTATCTACGAGCAGTACTTC. Translation: CASSAGGGPSIYEQYF.

This clone came up a few times. The chain links TRBV19 to TRBJ1-2; the match to TRBD1 covers 7 bases. Trimming at V came to 6 bases and at J to 2 bases, leaving 9 bases not matched to a gene. The CDR3 loop spans 15 amino acids. CDR1 and CDR2 from the germline V gene are LNHDA and SQIVND (reference sequence). The CDR3 loop reads CASRITGAPNYGYTF. The CDR3 DNA sequence: TGTGCCAGTAGAATTACAGGGGCTCCGAACTATGGCTACACCTTC.